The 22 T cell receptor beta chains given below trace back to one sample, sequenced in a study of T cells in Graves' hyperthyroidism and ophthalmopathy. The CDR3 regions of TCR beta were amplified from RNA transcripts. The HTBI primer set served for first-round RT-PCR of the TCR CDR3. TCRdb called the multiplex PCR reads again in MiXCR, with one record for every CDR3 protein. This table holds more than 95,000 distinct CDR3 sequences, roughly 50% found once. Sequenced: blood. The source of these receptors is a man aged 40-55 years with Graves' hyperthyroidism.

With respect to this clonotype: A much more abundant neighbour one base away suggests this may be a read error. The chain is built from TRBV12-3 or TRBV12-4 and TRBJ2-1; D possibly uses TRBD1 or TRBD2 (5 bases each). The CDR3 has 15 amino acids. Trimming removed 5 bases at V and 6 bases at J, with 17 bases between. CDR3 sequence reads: CASSESGDGSNEQFF. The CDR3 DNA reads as TGTGCCAGCAGTGAAAGTGGGGACGGGTCCAATGAGCAGTTCTTC.

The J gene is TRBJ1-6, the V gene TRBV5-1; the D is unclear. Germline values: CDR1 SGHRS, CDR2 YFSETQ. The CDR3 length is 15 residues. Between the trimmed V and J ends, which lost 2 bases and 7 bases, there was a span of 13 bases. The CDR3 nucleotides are TGCGCCAGCAGCTTACGGGGTATGATAAATTCACCCCTCCACTTT. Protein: CASSLRGMINSPLHF.

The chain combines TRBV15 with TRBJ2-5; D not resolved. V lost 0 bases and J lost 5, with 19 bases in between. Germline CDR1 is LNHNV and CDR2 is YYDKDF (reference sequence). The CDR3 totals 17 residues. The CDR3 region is CATSRDPYTDTGETQYF. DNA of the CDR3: TGTGCCACCAGCAGAGATCCGTACACGGATACCGGGGAGACCCAGTACTTC. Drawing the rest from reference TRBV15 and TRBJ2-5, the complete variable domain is DAMVIQNPRYQVTQFGKPVTLSCSQTLNHNVMYWYQQKSSQAPKLLFHYYDKDFNNEADTPDNFQSRRPNTSFCFLDIRSPGLGDTAMYLCATSRDPYTDTGETQYFGPGTRLLVL.

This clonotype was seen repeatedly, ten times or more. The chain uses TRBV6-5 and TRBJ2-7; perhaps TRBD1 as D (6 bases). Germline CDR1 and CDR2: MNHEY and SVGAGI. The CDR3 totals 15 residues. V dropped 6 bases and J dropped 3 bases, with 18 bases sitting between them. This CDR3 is CASSPGQSNLYEQYF. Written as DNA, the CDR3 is TGTGCCAGCAGCCCCGGACAGTCAAATCTCTACGAGCAGTACTTC.

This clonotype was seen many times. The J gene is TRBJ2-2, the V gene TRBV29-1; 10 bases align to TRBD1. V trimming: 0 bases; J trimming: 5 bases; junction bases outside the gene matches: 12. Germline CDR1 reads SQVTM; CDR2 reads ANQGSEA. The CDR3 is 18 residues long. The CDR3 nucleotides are TGCAGCGTTGAAGATCGGGGGACAGGGGCCGGAGGGACCGGGGAGCTGTTTTTT. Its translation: CSVEDRGTGAGGTGELFF.

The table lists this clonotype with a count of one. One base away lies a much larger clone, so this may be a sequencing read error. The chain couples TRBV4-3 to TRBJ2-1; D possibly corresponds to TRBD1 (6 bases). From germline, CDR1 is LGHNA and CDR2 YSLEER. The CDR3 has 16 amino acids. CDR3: CASSQHQDRYDNEQLF. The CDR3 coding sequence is TGCGCCAGCAGCCAACACCAGGACAGATATGACAATGAGCAGCTCTTC.

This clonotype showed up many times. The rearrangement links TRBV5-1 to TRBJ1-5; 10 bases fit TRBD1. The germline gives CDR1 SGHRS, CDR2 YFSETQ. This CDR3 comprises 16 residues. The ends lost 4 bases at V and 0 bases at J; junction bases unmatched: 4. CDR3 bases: TGCGCCAGCAGCCCTGGGACAGGGGATAGCAATCAGCCCCAGCATTTT. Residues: CASSPGTGDSNQPQHF.

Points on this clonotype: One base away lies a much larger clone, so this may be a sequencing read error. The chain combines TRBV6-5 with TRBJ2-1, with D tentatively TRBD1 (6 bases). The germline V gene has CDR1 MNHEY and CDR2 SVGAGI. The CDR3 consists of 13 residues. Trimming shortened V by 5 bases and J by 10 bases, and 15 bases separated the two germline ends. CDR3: CASSTGGRYEQFF. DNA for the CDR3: TGTGCCAGCAGTACTGGGGGCAGATACGAGCAGTTCTTC.

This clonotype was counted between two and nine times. For the CDR3, the DNA is TGTGCCACAACTAGCGGGGACTACAATGAGCAGTTCTTC. This translates into CATTSGDYNEQFF. The rearrangement joins TRBV10-3 to TRBJ2-1, with 10 bases lining up with TRBD2. CDR1 ENHRY and CDR2 SYGVKD come from the germline V gene. Trimming removed 10 bases from V and 3 bases from J; junction bases left unmatched: 3. The CDR3 length is 13 residues.

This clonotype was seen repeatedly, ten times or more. DNA of the CDR3: TGTGCCAGCAGTTCCTGGACAGACACCTACGAGCAGTACTTC. As protein: CASSSWTDTYEQYF. This chain links TRBV6-2 or TRBV6-3 with TRBJ2-7, with D maybe TRBD1 (6 bases). Germline values: CDR1 MNHEY, CDR2 SVGEGT. The CDR3 extends over 14 amino acids. With 4 bases removed from V and 2 bases from J, the gap between germline ends came to 12 bases.

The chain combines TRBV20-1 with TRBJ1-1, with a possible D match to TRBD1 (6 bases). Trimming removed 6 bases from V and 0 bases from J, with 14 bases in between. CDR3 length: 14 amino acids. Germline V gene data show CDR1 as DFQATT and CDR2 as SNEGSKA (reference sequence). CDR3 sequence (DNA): TGCAGTGCCGGTGGACAGAGCATGAACACTGAAGCTTTCTTT. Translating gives CSAGGQSMNTEAFF.

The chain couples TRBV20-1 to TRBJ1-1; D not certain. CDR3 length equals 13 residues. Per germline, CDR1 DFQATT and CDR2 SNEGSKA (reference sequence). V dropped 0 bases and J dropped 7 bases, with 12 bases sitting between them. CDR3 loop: CSARDVGKGEAFF. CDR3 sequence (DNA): TGCAGTGCTAGAGATGTTGGGAAGGGTGAAGCTTTCTTT.

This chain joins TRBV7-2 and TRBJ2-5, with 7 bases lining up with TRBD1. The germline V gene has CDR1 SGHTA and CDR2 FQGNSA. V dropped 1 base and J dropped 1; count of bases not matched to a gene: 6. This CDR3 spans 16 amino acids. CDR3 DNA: TGTGCCAGCAGCTTAGACAGGGGTGGGAGCCAAGAGACCCAGTACTTC. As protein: CASSLDRGGSQETQYF.

This chain's CDR3 is CASSRARSEQYF. CDR3 in DNA: TGTGCCAGCAGCCGAGCTAGATCTGAGCAGTATTTT. The V call is TRBV7-9, the J call TRBJ2-3; D is unresolved. Trimming cost V 5 bases and J 11 bases, with 14 bases left between them. The CDR3 consists of 12 residues. The germline V gene encodes CDR1 SEHNR and CDR2 FQNEAQ (reference sequence).

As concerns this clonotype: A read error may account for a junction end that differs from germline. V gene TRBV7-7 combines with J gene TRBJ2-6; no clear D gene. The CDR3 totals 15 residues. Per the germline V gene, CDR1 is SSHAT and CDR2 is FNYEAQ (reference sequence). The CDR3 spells CASSQDWRGANVLTF. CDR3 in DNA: TGCGCCAGCAGCCAAGATTGGCGGGGGGCCAACGTCCTGACTTTC. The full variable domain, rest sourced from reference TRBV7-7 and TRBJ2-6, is GAGVSQSPRYKVTKRGQDVTLRCDPISSHATLYWYQQALGQGPEFLTYFNYEAQPDKSGLPSDRFSAERPEGSISTLTIQRTEQRDSAMYRCASSQDWRGANVLTFGAGSRLTVL.

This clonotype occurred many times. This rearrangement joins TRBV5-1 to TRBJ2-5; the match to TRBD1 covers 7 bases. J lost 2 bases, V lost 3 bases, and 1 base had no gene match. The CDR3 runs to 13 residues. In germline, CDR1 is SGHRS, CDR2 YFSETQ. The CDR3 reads CASSSGQQETQYF. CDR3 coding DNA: TGCGCCAGCAGCTCGGGACAGCAAGAGACCCAGTACTTC.

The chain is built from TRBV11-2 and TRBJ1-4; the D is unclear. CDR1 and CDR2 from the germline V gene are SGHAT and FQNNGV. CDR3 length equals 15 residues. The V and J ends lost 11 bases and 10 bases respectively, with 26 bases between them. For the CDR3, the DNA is TGTGCCTGGAGTGTACAAGGGCAGCGGGTGGGAAAACTGTTTTTT. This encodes CAWSVQGQRVGKLFF. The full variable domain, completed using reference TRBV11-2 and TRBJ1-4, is EAGVAQSPRYKIIEKRQSVAFWCNPISGHATLYWYQQILGQGPKLLIQFQNNGVVDDSQLPKDRFSAERLKGVDSTLKIQPAKLEDSAVYLCAWSVQGQRVGKLFFGSGTQLSVL.

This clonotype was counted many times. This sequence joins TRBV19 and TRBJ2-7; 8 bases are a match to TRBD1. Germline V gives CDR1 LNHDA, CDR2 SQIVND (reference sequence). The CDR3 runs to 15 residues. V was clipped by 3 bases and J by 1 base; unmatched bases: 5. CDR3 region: CASSIAGGPSYEQYF. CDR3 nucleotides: TGTGCCAGTAGTATTGCAGGGGGCCCGTCCTACGAGCAGTACTTC.

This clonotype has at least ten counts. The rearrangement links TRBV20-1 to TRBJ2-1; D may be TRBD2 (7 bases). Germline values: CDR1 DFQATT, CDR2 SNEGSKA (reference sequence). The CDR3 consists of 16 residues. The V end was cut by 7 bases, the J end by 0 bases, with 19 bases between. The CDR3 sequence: CSGGGGGSSSYNEQFF. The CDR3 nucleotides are TGCAGTGGTGGTGGCGGGGGCTCTAGCTCCTACAATGAGCAGTTCTTC.

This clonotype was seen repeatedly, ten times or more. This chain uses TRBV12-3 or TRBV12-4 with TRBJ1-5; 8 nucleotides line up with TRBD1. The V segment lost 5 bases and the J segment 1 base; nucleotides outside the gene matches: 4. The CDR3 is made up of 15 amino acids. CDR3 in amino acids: CASSVDRGSNQPQHF. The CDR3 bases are TGTGCCAGCAGTGTTGACAGGGGAAGCAATCAGCCCCAGCATTTT.

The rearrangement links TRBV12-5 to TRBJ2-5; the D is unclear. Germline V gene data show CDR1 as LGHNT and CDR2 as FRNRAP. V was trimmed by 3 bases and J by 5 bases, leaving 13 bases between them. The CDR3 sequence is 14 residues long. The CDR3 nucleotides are TGTGCTAGTGGTTTTAACACACGGTGGGAGACCCAGTACTTC. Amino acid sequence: CASGFNTRWETQYF.

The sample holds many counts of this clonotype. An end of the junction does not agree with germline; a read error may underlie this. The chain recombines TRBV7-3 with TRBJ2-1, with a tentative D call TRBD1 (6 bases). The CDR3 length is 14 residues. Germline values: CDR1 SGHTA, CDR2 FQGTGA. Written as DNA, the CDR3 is TGTGCCAGCAGCTTAACGGGAACAGGGTCCCCGCGATTTTTC. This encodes CASSLTGTGSPRFF.